This T cell receptor beta chain was identified in a study of vaccination and CD4 T cells after COVID-19. Study in general: Convalescent donors were composed of six males and four females, of whom two were Hispanic. The authors gave control cultures a CEFX pool, an HIV-1 Nef pool, or no peptide.

Germline trimming cut 4 bases from V and 4 bases from J; bases unmatched to any gene: 6. The CDR3 spans 15 residues. Germline values: CDR1 SGHTA, CDR2 FQGTGA. Regarding treatment: approximately nine-day PBMC culture with coronavirus spike peptide pools or control peptides (ViraFEST assay). Positive PCR tests were logged from March through December 2020, ahead of US Alpha, Beta and Delta variants. To note about this clonotype: The antigen is not known.

Sequenced with the Oncomine TCR Beta short-read assay was DNA taken from cultured CD4+ T cells. TCRdb re-derived calls from the PCR reads in MiXCR, one entry per CDR3 protein. The sample includes approximately 19,000 distinct CDR3 sequences, just over 60% of them seen just once. The V call is TRBV7-3, the J call TRBJ1-5; TRBD1 matches at 8 bases. The source is a human donor who had recovered from COVID-19. The material sequenced was CD4+ T cells from blood, cultured in vitro. CDR3 region: CASSSKDRGNQPQHF. The CDR3 DNA reads TGTGCCAGCAGCTCGAAAGACAGGGGTAATCAGCCCCAGCATTTT.